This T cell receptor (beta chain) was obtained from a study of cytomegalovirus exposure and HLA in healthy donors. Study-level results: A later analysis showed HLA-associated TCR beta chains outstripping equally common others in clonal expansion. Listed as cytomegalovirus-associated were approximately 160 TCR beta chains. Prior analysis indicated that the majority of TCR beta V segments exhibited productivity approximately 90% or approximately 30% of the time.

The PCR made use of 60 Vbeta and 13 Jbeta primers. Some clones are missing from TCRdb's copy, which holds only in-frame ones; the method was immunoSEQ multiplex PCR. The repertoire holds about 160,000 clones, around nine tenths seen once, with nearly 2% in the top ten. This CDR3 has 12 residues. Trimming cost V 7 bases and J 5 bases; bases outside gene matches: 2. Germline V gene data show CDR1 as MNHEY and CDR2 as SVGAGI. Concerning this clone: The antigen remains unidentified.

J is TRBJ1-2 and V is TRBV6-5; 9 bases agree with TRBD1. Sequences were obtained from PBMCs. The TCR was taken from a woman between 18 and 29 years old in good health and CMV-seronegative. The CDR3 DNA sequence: TGTGCCAGCACCGGACAGGGGTATGGCTACACCTTC. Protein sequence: CASTGQGYGYTF.